This TCR beta chain was recorded in a study of T cell repertoires in cytomegalovirus infection. Study background: It was recently identified HLA-C-restricted and well-studied HLA-B-restricted CMV epitopes that the study used. TCR beta signatures that were public indicated CMV infection and matching HLA type.

The CDR3 has 13 residues. Germline CDR1 is MNHNS and CDR2 is SASEGT. V gave up 8 bases and J gave up 8 bases, with 15 bases separating them. This clonotype showed up just a few times. The antigen remains undetermined. Study results and caveats: Frequencies of public TCR beta families were cumulated, and this identified carriers of CMV plus the relevant HLA. Ex vivo responses were dominated by HLA-C-restricted CMV-specific TCR beta clonotypes.

TCRdb recomputed calls from the reads with MiXCR, one row per CDR3 protein. The sample has some 350,000 distinct CDR3 sequences; 25% to 30% are singletons. Sequencing used cultured PBMCs, obtained from culture after CMV antigen stimulation. The clonotype comes from a human donor in good health (CMV status not recorded). Some clones in this sample may be carry-over from other donors' samples. The chain joins TRBV6-1 to TRBJ1-4; unclear D gene. CDR3 sequence reads: CASRRLVTEKLFF. In nucleotides, the CDR3 is TGTGCCAGCCGGAGACTTGTCACGGAAAAACTGTTTTTT.